A selection of T cell receptor beta chains follows, all from one sample in a study of cytomegalovirus exposure and HLA in healthy donors. The table came from immunoSEQ multiplex PCR; TCRdb's copy has only in-frame clones and leaves some out. Here the sample spans around 200,000 clones, roughly 82% being singletons. The sequencing input was PBMCs. The receptors come from a girl aged 2-10 years in good health and CMV-seropositive. Each CDR3 is given with its conserved first and last residue. A D gene is named only where the DNA matches it firmly. Where a row states a size, it is once, few, many or the class of an expanded clone; other rows omit it.

abundance	v_gene	d_gene	j_gene	CDR3aa	CDR3nt
-	TRBV29-1	-	TRBJ1-2	CSVGQGRAGYGYTF	TGCAGCGTAGGGCAGGGGAGGGCGGGCTATGGCTACACCTTC
-	TRBV6-1	TRBD1	TRBJ2-2	CASSGTWGQEEGWELFF	TGTGCCAGCAGTGGGACTTGGGGACAGGAGGAGGGGTGGGAGCTGTTTTTT
-	TRBV5-1	-	TRBJ2-7	CASSHSVNYEQYF	TGCGCCAGCAGCCACTCGGTTAACTACGAGCAGTACTTC
many	TRBV6-1	TRBD1	TRBJ1-1	CASSGARGLPEAFF	TGTGCCAGCAGTGGCGCGAGGGGGCTCCCTGAAGCTTTCTTT
few	TRBV5-6	TRBD2	TRBJ2-7	CASSLLAGVRYEQYF	TGTGCCAGCAGCCTGCTAGCGGGGGTGCGCTACGAGCAGTACTTC
once	TRBV7-3	-	TRBJ1-1	CAAQAMNTEAFF	TGTGCCGCGCAGGCCATGAACACTGAAGCTTTCTTT
-	TRBV6-5	TRBD1	TRBJ1-4	CASSWDRAEKLFF	TGTGCCAGCAGTTGGGACAGGGCCGAAAAACTGTTTTTT
-	TRBV6-1	TRBD2	TRBJ2-7	CASTTGGPYEQYF	TGTGCCAGCACAACGGGGGGTCCCTACGAGCAGTACTTC
-	TRBV6-5	-	TRBJ1-2	CASTDQGSGGYGYTF	TGTGCCAGCACCGACCAGGGGTCGGGAGGATATGGCTACACCTTC
-	TRBV2	TRBD1	TRBJ1-2	CASSENRGRYYGYTF	TGTGCCAGCAGTGAAAACAGGGGGCGTTACTACGGCTACACCTTC
-	TRBV15	TRBD1	TRBJ2-7	CATSEAKQGCEQYF	TGTGCCACCAGCGAGGCAAAACAGGGGTGCGAGCAGTACTTC
-	TRBV5-4	TRBD2	TRBJ2-1	CASSLKGGNNEQFF	TGTGCCAGCAGCTTGAAGGGAGGGAACAATGAGCAGTTCTTC
-	TRBV10-3	TRBD1	TRBJ2-7	CATRDSSYEQYF	TGTGCCACCAGGGACAGCTCCTACGAGCAGTACTTC
-	TRBV4-1	-	TRBJ2-3	CASSPIGATLTDTQYF	TGCGCCAGCAGCCCCATAGGAGCAACCCTCACAGATACGCAGTATTTT